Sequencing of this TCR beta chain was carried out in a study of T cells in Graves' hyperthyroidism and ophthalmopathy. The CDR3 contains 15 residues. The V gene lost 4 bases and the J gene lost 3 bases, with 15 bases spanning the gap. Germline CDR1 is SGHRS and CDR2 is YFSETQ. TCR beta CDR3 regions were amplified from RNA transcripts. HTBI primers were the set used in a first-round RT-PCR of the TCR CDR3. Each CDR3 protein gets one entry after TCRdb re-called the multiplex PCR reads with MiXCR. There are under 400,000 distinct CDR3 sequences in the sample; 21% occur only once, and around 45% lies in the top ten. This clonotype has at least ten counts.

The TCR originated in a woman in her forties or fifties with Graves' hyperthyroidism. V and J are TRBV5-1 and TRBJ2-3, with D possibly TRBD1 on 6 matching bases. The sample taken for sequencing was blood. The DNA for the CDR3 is TGCGCCAGCAGCCGTAACGGACAGTTTACAGATACGCAGTATTTT. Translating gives CASSRNGQFTDTQYF.